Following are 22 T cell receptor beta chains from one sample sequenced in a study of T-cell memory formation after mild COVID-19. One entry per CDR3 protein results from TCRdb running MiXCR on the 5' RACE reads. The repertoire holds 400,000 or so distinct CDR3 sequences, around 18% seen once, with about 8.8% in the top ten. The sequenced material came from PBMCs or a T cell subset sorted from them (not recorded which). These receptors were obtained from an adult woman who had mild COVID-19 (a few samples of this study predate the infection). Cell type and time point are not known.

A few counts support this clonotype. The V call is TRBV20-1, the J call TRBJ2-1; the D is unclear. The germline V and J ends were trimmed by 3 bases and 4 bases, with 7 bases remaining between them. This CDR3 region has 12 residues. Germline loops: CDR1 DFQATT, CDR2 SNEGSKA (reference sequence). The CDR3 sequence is CSASNRYNEQFF. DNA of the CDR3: TGCAGTGCTAGTAATCGGTACAATGAGCAGTTCTTC.

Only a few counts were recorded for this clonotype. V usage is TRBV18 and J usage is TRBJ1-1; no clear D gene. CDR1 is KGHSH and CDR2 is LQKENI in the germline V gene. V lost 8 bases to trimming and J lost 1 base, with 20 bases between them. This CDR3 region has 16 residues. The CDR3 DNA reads TGTGCCAGCACCCTATCTGTTCTGGGTGAGAACACTGAAGCTTTCTTT. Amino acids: CASTLSVLGENTEAFF.

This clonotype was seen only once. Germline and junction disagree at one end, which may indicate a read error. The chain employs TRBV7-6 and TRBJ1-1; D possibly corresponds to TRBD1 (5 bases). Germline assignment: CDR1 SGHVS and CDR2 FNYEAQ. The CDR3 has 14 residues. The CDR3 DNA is TGTGCCAGCACCTTAAGAGGGGCTGGAACTGAAGATTTCTTT. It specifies CASTLRGAGTEDFF.

As DNA, the CDR3 is TGTGCCAGCAGCTCCTCACGAATTGAAGCTTTCTTT. It specifies CASSSSRIEAFF. The chain has TRBV7-9 and TRBJ1-1; no definite D call. The V gene's germline CDR1 is SEHNR and CDR2 FQNEAQ (reference sequence). The CDR3 has 12 residues. The germline V and J ends were trimmed by 4 bases and 7 bases, with 10 bases remaining between them.

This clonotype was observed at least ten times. CDR3 protein: CASSPAGQGNTEAFF. In DNA, the CDR3 is TGTGCCAGCTCACCGGCGGGACAGGGGAACACTGAAGCTTTCTTT. The J gene is TRBJ1-1, the V gene TRBV18; 9 bases match TRBD1. V shed 3 bases and J 1 base; nucleotides not matched to a gene: 3. There are 15 residues in the CDR3. Germline V lookup: CDR1 KGHSH, CDR2 LQKENI.

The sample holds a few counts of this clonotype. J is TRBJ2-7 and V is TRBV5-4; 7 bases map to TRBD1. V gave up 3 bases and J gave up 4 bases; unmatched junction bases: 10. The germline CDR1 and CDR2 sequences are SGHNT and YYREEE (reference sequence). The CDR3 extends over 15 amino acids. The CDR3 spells CASSYTGTESYEQYF. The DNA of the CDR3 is TGTGCCAGCAGCTATACCGGGACAGAGAGTTACGAGCAGTACTTC.

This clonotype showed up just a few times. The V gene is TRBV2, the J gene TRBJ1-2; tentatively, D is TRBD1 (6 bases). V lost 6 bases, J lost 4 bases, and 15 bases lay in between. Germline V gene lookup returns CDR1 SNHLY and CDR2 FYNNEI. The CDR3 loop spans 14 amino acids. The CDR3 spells CASRAGVDLYGYTF. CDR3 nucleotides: TGTGCCAGCAGGGCAGGGGTGGACCTCTATGGCTACACCTTC.

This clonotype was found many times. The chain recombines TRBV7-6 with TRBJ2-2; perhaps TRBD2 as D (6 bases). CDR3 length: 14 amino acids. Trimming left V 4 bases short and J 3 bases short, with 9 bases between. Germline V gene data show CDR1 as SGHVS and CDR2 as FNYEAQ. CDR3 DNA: TGTGCCAGCAGCTATTCGGGAGACACCGGGGAGCTGTTTTTT. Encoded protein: CASSYSGDTGELFF. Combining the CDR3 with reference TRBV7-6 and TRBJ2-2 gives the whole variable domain GAGVSQSPRYKVTKRGQDVALRCDPISGHVSLYWYRQALGQGPEFLTYFNYEAQQDKSGLPNDRFSAERPEGSISTLTIQRTEQRDSAMYRCASSYSGDTGELFFGEGSRLTVL.

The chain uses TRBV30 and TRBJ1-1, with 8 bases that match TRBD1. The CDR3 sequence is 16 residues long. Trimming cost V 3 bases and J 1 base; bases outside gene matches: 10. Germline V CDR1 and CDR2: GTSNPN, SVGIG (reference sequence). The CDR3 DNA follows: TGTGCCTGGAGGCCCCGGGCGGGACAGGCGAACACTGAAGCTTTCTTT. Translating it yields CAWRPRAGQANTEAFF.

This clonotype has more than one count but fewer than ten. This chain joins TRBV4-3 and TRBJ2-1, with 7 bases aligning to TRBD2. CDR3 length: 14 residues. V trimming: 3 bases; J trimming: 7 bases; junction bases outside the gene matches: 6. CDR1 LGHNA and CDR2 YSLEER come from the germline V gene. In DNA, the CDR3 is TGCGCCAGCAGCCATAGTGAGCGGGATAATGAGCAGTTCTTC. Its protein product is CASSHSERDNEQFF.

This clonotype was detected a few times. This chain's CDR3 is CASSLDMDGYTF. The CDR3 nucleotides are TGTGCCAGCAGCTTAGACATGGATGGCTACACCTTC. V is TRBV7-8 and J is TRBJ1-2; D not resolved. The V and J ends lost 1 base and 6 bases respectively, with 6 bases between them. The CDR3 consists of 12 residues. Germline V gene sequence: CDR1 SGHVS, CDR2 FQNEAQ.

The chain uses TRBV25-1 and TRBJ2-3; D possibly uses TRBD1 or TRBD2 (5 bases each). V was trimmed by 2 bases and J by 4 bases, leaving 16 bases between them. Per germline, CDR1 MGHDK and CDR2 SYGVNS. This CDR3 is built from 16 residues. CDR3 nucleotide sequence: TGTGCCAGCAGTGAAGGGGGTCCAGCGGCGGCAGATACGCAGTATTTT. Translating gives CASSEGGPAAADTQYF.

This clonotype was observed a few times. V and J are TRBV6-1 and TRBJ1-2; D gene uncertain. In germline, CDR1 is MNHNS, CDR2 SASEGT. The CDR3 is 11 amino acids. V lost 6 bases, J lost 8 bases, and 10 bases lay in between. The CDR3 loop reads CASSEYQGYTF. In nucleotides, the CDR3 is TGTGCCAGCAGCGAATATCAGGGCTACACCTTC.

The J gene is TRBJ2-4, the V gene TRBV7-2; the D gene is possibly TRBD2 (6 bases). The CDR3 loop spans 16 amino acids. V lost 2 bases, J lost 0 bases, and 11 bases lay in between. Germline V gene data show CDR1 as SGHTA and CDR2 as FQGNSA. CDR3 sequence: CASSLRGAGAKNIQYF. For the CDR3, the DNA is TGTGCCAGCAGCTTAAGGGGAGCGGGAGCCAAAAACATTCAGTACTTC.

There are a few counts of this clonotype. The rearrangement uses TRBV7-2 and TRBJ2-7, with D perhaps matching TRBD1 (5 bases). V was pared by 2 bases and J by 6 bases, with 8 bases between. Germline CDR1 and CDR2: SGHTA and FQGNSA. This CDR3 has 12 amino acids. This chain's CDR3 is CASSLWGSEQYF. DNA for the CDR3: TGTGCCAGCAGCTTATGGGGCTCCGAGCAGTACTTC.

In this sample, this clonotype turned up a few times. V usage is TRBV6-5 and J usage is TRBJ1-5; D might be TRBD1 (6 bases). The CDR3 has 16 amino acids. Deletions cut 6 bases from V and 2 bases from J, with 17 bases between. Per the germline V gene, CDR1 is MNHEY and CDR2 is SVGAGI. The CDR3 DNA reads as TGTGCCAGCAGACCTACAGGGAGTAGAGGCAATCAGCCCCAGCATTTT. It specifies CASRPTGSRGNQPQHF.

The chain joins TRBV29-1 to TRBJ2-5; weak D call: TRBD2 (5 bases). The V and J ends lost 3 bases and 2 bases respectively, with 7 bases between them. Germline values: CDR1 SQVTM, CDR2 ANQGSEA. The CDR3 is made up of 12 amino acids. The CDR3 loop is CSVDGEQETQYF. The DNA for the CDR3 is TGCAGCGTTGACGGGGAACAAGAGACCCAGTACTTC.

The CDR3 region has the DNA TGTGCCAGCAACCCCTCGGGGGTGAACACTGAAGCTTTCTTT. Its translation: CASNPSGVNTEAFF. The chain has TRBV7-8 and TRBJ1-1; the D gene is possibly TRBD1 (5 bases). The V gene lost 7 bases and the J gene lost 0 bases, with 12 bases spanning the gap. The germline CDR1 and CDR2 sequences are SGHVS and FQNEAQ. The CDR3 contains 14 residues.

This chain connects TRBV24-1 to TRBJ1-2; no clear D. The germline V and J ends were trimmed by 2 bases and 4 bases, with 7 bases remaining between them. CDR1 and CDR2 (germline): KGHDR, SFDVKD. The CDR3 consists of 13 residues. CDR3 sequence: CATSDWMSYGYTF. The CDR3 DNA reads TGTGCCACCAGTGATTGGATGAGCTATGGCTACACCTTC.

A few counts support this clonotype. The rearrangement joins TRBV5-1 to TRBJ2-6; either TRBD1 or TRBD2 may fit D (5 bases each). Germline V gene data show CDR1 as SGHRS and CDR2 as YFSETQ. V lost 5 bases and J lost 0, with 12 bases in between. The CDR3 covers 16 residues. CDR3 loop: CASRGLRGSGANVLTF. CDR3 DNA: TGCGCCAGCAGAGGGCTGAGGGGCTCTGGGGCCAACGTCCTGACTTTC.

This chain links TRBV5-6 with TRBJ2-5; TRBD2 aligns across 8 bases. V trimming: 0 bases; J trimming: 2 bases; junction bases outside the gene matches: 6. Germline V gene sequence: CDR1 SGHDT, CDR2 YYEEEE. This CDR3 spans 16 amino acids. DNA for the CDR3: TGTGCCAGCAGCTTGGTAGTAGCGGGGCCACAAGAGACCCAGTACTTC. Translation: CASSLVVAGPQETQYF.

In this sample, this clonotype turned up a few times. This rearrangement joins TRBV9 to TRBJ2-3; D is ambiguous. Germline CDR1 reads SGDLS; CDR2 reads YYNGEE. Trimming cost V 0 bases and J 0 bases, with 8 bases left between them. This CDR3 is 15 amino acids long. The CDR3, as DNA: TGTGCCAGCAGCGTAGAGTACAGCAGCACAGATACGCAGTATTTT. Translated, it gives CASSVEYSSTDTQYF.